The rows below give T cell receptor beta chains drawn from one sample of a study of T cells expressing NK-cell markers. TCRdb reprocessed the 5' RACE reads, with one entry per CDR3 protein and no DNA. This sample's clone table lists some 340,000 distinct CDR3 sequences. Sequencing was done on a sample of blood T cells: a sorted CD56 or NKG2C T cell subset, CD4+ or CD8+ T cells, or bulk PBMC T cells (not recorded which). These receptors came from a man between 18 and 69 years old in good health. Each CDR3 is given with its conserved first and last residue. Fields, in order: J gene, V gene, CDR3 protein.

J: TRBJ2-2; V: TRBV11-1; CDR3: CASSLRRSGELFF
J: TRBJ1-1; V: TRBV5-1; CDR3: CASSSTGTELEAFF
J: TRBJ1-1; V: TRBV6-5; CDR3: CASEQGGTGNTEAFF
J: TRBJ2-1; V: TRBV7-9; CDR3: CASSSTGTGWDNEQFF
J: TRBJ2-3; V: TRBV5-6; CDR3: CASSRTSSSTQYF
J: TRBJ2-5; V: TRBV7-8; CDR3: CASSWGLMETQYF
J: TRBJ2-2; V: TRBV7-8; CDR3: CASSLKRAEELFF
J: TRBJ2-7; V: TRBV5-1; CDR3: CASSSNTHEQYF
J: TRBJ2-7; V: TRBV6-1; CDR3: CASSPSLYSYEQYF
J: TRBJ2-7; V: TRBV24-1; CDR3: CATSDGAGTAYEQYF
J: TRBJ1-6; V: TRBV6-1; CDR3: CATGQGSSYNSPLHF
J: TRBJ2-3; V: TRBV7-6; CDR3: CASSHSEAGRGVTDTQYF
J: TRBJ1-1; V: TRBV6-6; CDR3: CASSYASPLEAFF
J: TRBJ1-1; V: TRBV6-6; CDR3: CASSYPADQAFF
J: TRBJ2-3; V: TRBV4-2; CDR3: CASSARLTSTDTQYF